This TCR beta chain was captured by sequencing in a study of T cell responses to AZD1222 COVID-19 vaccine. Profiled with immunoSEQ multiplex PCR; TCRdb holds only in-frame clones, not every one. The sample holds about 140,000 clones, approximately 92% seen once. The length of the CDR3 is 14 residues. The germline gives CDR1 MNHEY, CDR2 SVGAGI. Trimming took off 2 bases at V and 0 bases at J, with 7 bases between the two ends. The chain links TRBV6-5 to TRBJ1-2; no clear D gene. Sample: peripheral blood, taken on day 0 of AZD1222 vaccination. This clonotype originated in an adult in good health. The CDR3 sequence: CASSYLDANYGYTF. CDR3 nucleotide sequence: TGTGCCAGCAGTTACCTGGACGCTAACTATGGCTACACCTTC.